Described below is a single T cell receptor beta chain sequence and its context. What it recognizes is unknown. The data originate from a study of cytomegalovirus exposure and HLA in healthy donors. Whole-study results and caveats: Later on, analysis showed that most CMV-associated TCR beta chains appeared to be HLA-restricted. It was reported in a later analysis that an Asian-associated ancestry cluster showed fewer N-insertions than the 666-donor mean.

The PCR used 60 Vbeta and 13 Jbeta primers. TCRdb's table, derived via immunoSEQ multiplex PCR, lists solely in-frame clones and lacks some. The sample contains 130,000 or so clones, around four fifths of which appear only once. The CDR3 consists of 14 residues. The V and J ends lost 4 bases and 7 bases, in that order; junction bases with no gene match: 8. Per the germline V gene, CDR1 is SQVTM and CDR2 is ANQGSEA. Sequencing input: PBMCs. The rearrangement links TRBV29-1 to TRBJ2-1; the match to TRBD2 covers 9 bases. The origin of this receptor is a man aged 40-50 years in good health and CMV-seronegative. CDR3 nucleotide sequence: TGCAGCGTTGTTAGTCTAGCGGGATTAAATGAGCAGTTCTTC. Encoded protein: CSVVSLAGLNEQFF.